The 12 T cell receptor beta chains presented below share a single source sample, sequenced in a study of T cell repertoires in cytomegalovirus infection. These TCRs' antigens remain unknown. In TCRdb, the reads were re-called with MiXCR into one record per CDR3 protein. The sample contains 750,000 to 900,000 distinct CDR3 sequences, approximately 32% of which appear only once. The material sequenced was cultured CD8+ T cells from PBMCs, taken from culture after CMV antigen stimulation. The source is a human donor in good health (CMV status not recorded). Some clones in this sample may be carry-over from other donors' samples.

This chain joins TRBV28 and TRBJ2-1; 13 bases align to TRBD2. This CDR3 spans 16 amino acids. The V gene's germline CDR1 is MDHEN and CDR2 SYDVKM. The V segment lost 5 bases and the J segment 5 bases; nucleotides outside the gene matches: 6. CDR3 region: CASSVLAGGQNNEQFF. The CDR3 DNA sequence: TGTGCCAGCAGTGTACTAGCGGGGGGGCAGAACAATGAGCAGTTCTTC.

This chain joins TRBV29-1 and TRBJ2-1; 11 bases map to TRBD2. CDR1 and CDR2 (germline): SQVTM, ANQGSEA. The CDR3 sequence is 14 residues long. Losses at the gene ends were 8 bases for V and 4 bases for J; bases not matched to a gene: 7. CDR3 protein: CSLLAGGGYNEQFF. As DNA, the CDR3 is TGCAGCCTCTTAGCGGGGGGGGGATACAATGAGCAGTTCTTC.

This clonotype was picked up one time. The chain combines TRBV29-1 with TRBJ2-1; TRBD1 matches at 8 bases. V gave up 7 bases and J gave up 5 bases; unmatched junction bases: 4. The CDR3 totals 12 residues. The V gene's germline CDR1 is SQVTM and CDR2 ANQGSEA. CDR3 in amino acids: CSEGTGDNEQFF. The DNA for the CDR3 is TGCAGCGAAGGGACAGGAGACAATGAGCAGTTCTTC.

J is TRBJ1-1 and V is TRBV20-1; D not resolved. Looked up from germline, CDR1 is DFQATT and CDR2 is SNEGSKA (reference sequence). The CDR3 sequence is 13 residues long. Between the trimmed V and J ends, which lost 3 bases and 1 base, there was a span of 9 bases. This chain's CDR3 is CSARFLGNTEAFF. In DNA form, the CDR3 reads TGCAGTGCTAGGTTTTTAGGGAACACTGAAGCTTTCTTT.

Of note for this clonotype: The conserved closing phenylalanine or tryptophan is absent in this CDR3, likely reflecting a read error. CDR3 amino acids: CASSHRDFSYEQYS. DNA for the CDR3: TGTGCCAGCAGCCACCGGGACTTCTCCTACGAGCAGTACTCC. The chain combines TRBV7-6 with TRBJ2-7, with D perhaps matching TRBD2 (6 bases). Trimming stripped 5 bases from V and 0 bases from J, with 11 bases between. Germline V gives CDR1 SGHVS, CDR2 FNYEAQ. The CDR3 extends over 14 amino acids.

The chain carries TRBV27 and TRBJ1-1, with 8 bases aligning to TRBD1. CDR3 length equals 17 residues. V was clipped by 2 bases and J by 3 bases; unmatched bases: 11. Per the germline V gene, CDR1 is MNHEY and CDR2 is SMNVEV (reference sequence). This chain's CDR3 is CASSLVTAGGRDTEAFF. In DNA, the CDR3 is TGTGCCAGCAGTTTAGTTACAGCAGGGGGCCGGGACACTGAAGCTTTCTTT.

The chain joins TRBV27 to TRBJ2-7; 9 bases map to TRBD2. V was pared by 3 bases and J by 5 bases, with 8 bases of the junction left unmatched. There are 15 residues in the CDR3. Germline V gene sequence: CDR1 MNHEY, CDR2 SMNVEV (reference sequence). CDR3 in DNA: TGTGCCAGCAGTTTGGTAGCGGGGGATATCCACGAGCAGTACGTC. Translated, it gives CASSLVAGDIHEQYV.

The chain recombines TRBV9 with TRBJ1-1; no definite D call. There are 13 residues in the CDR3. Germline V gives CDR1 SGDLS, CDR2 YYNGEE. V was pared by 0 bases and J by 4 bases, with 7 bases between. CDR3 in amino acids: CASSVVPFTEAFF. Here the CDR3 DNA reads TGTGCCAGCAGCGTAGTACCATTCACTGAAGCTTTCTTT.

This clonotype was seen a handful of times. The chain carries TRBV6-6 and TRBJ2-7; TRBD2 might be the D (7 bases). The CDR3 totals 15 residues. Germline V gene lookup returns CDR1 MNHNY and CDR2 SVGAGI (reference sequence). Trimming took 0 bases from V and 4 from J, leaving 13 bases between them. CDR3 sequence reads: CASSYSGGGVYEQYF. CDR3 DNA: TGTGCCAGCAGTTACTCGGGAGGGGGGGTATACGAGCAGTACTTC.

The chain recombines TRBV5-5 with TRBJ1-1; 7 positions match TRBD1. V was pared by 4 bases and J by 0 bases, with 12 bases of the junction left unmatched. Germline-derived CDR1 and CDR2 are SGHKS and YYEKEE (reference sequence). The CDR3 totals 17 residues. The CDR3 nucleotides read TGTGCCAGCAGCCTACCGCCGGGACAGACAATGAACACTGAAGCTTTCTTT. Protein product: CASSLPPGQTMNTEAFF. Complete variable domain (other parts from reference TRBV5-5 and TRBJ1-1): DAGVTQSPTHLIKTRGQQVTLRCSPISGHKSVSWYQQVLGQGPQFIFQYYEKEERGRGNFPDRFSARQFPNYSSELNVNALLLGDSALYLCASSLPPGQTMNTEAFFGQGTRLTVV.

This clonotype appeared a single time. Possible read error: a much larger clone is one base away. The chain uses TRBV7-2 and TRBJ2-7; maybe TRBD2 (7 bases). Per the germline V gene, CDR1 is SGHTA and CDR2 is FQGNSA. The CDR3 runs to 14 residues. Here the CDR3 DNA reads TGTGCCAGGAGCTTAGGGGGGGCCCTCTACGAGCAGTACGTC. Residues: CARSLGGALYEQYV.

This clonotype has just a few counts. The chain recombines TRBV27 with TRBJ2-1; 9 nucleotides match TRBD1. Trimming took 3 bases from V and 3 from J; bases not matched to a gene: 3. CDR3 length equals 15 residues. The germline gives CDR1 MNHEY, CDR2 SMNVEV (reference sequence). DNA of the CDR3: TGTGCCAGCAGTTTGAGACAGGGGGGCTACAATGAGCAGTTCTTC. Translation: CASSLRQGGYNEQFF.